Each of the 24 T cell receptor beta chains below was sequenced from the same sample in a study of graft-versus-host responses after intestinal transplantation. Some clones are missing from TCRdb's copy, which holds only in-frame ones; the method was immunoSEQ multiplex PCR. The table records roughly 110,000 clones, about 91% of them present only once. Antigens of these TCRs are unknown. Sequenced material: unstimulated CD4+ T cells sorted from spleen or lymph node cells, taken before transplant. Receptors originate from a human donor who was the organ donor for an intestinal transplant.

The rearrangement links TRBV7-2 to TRBJ2-3; D may correspond to TRBD1 or TRBD2 (5 bases each). The CDR3 is 15 amino acids. Trimming cost V 4 bases and J 0 bases, with 11 bases left between them. From germline, CDR1 is SGHTA and CDR2 FQGNSA. The CDR3 is CASSSYGTSTDTQYF. In nucleotides, the CDR3 is TGTGCCAGCAGCTCCTACGGGACCAGCACAGATACGCAGTATTTT. Together with reference TRBV7-2 and TRBJ2-3, the CDR3 gives the full variable domain: GAGVSQSPSNKVTEKGKDVELRCDPISGHTALYWYRQSLGQGLEFLIYFQGNSAPDKSGLPSDRFSAERTGGSVSTLTIQRTQQEDSAVYLCASSSYGTSTDTQYFGPGTRLTVL.

V is TRBV4-3 and J is TRBJ1-4; D remains ambiguous. Deletions cut 1 base from V and 0 bases from J, with 9 bases between. The CDR3 is 16 amino acids. Germline values: CDR1 LGHNA, CDR2 YSLEER. The CDR3 DNA reads as TGCGCCAGCAGCCAAGCTCTTAAAGCAACTAATGAAAAACTGTTTTTT. Translating it yields CASSQALKATNEKLFF.

The chain couples TRBV9 to TRBJ2-7, with D possibly being TRBD2 (7 bases). The CDR3 has 15 residues. Trimming left V 0 bases short and J 7 bases short, with 17 bases between. CDR1 and CDR2 from the germline V gene are SGDLS and YYNGEE. The CDR3 loop reads CASSVGGGATWEQYF. CDR3 DNA: TGTGCCAGCAGCGTAGGAGGGGGGGCGACATGGGAGCAGTACTTC.

The V and J genes are TRBV30 and TRBJ1-1; TRBD1 agrees at 7 bases. Trimming took 8 bases from V and 9 from J; bases not matched to a gene: 15. Germline CDR1 is GTSNPN and CDR2 is SVGIG (reference sequence). The CDR3 totals 13 residues. CDR3 coding DNA: TGTGCCGCACAGGGGACTCAGTCCGTCAAAGCTTTCTTT. It translates to CAAQGTQSVKAFF.

The chain uses TRBV4-2 and TRBJ2-1; 12 bases are a match to TRBD2. The CDR3 is made up of 17 amino acids. V shed 0 bases, J shed 12 bases, and the junction held 12 bases outside the gene matches. Germline V gene sequence: CDR1 LGHNA, CDR2 YNFKEQ. The CDR3 nucleotides are TGTGCCAGCAGCCAAGATAAAGGGCTAGCGGGGGGGCGAGGGCAGTTCTTC. Amino acids: CASSQDKGLAGGRGQFF.

The V call is TRBV29-1, the J call TRBJ2-3, with TRBD2 matching 10 bases. The V segment lost 7 bases and the J segment 2 bases; nucleotides outside the gene matches: 9. The germline gives CDR1 SQVTM, CDR2 ANQGSEA. The length of the CDR3 is 15 residues. The CDR3 sequence: CSGGPSGGPTDTQYF. CDR3 DNA sequence: TGCAGCGGGGGGCCTAGCGGGGGCCCCACAGATACGCAGTATTTT.

The chain uses TRBV5-6 and TRBJ1-1; TRBD1 aligns across 9 bases. CDR1 and CDR2 from the germline V gene are SGHDT and YYEEEE. The junction had 9 bases not matched to a gene; V was cut back by 4 bases and J by 5 bases. The length of the CDR3 is 15 residues. The CDR3 DNA reads as TGTGCCAGCAGCATAACCGGGACAGGGCGTACTGAAGCTTTCTTT. Residues: CASSITGTGRTEAFF.

This clone appeared once. This chain uses TRBV5-1 with TRBJ1-2; 8 bases agree with TRBD1. The CDR3 is made up of 13 amino acids. The junction had 3 bases not matched to a gene; V was cut back by 0 bases and J by 8 bases. Germline V lookup: CDR1 SGHRS, CDR2 YFSETQ. CDR3 in DNA: TGCGCCAGCAGCTTGGGCAGGGGGCAAGGCTACACCTTC. Translated: CASSLGRGQGYTF. Combining the CDR3 with reference TRBV5-1 and TRBJ1-2 gives the whole variable domain KAGVTQTPRYLIKTRGQQVTLSCSPISGHRSVSWYQQTPGQGLQFLFEYFSETQRNKGNFPGRFSGRQFSNSRSEMNVSTLELGDSALYLCASSLGRGQGYTFGSGTRLTVV.

CDR3 DNA sequence: TGTGCCAGCAGTTGGACTAGCGGGAGCGAGCAGTACTTC. Its translation: CASSWTSGSEQYF. The chain couples TRBV6-5 to TRBJ2-7, with 13 bases lining up with TRBD2. The CDR3 is 13 amino acids. Per germline, CDR1 MNHEY and CDR2 SVGAGI. V lost 4 bases and J lost 6; bases outside the gene matches: 0.

The chain has TRBV6-1 and TRBJ1-5; D is uncertain. The length of the CDR3 is 13 residues. The V end was cut by 6 bases, the J end by 1 base, with 7 bases between. Per the germline V gene, CDR1 is MNHNS and CDR2 is SASEGT. The CDR3 DNA reads as TGTGCCAGCAGCCAACAGAGCAATCAGCCCCAGCATTTT. This encodes CASSQQSNQPQHF.

This chain joins TRBV2 and TRBJ1-2, with a weak D call TRBD1 (6 bases). With 5 bases removed from V and 3 bases from J, the gap between germline ends came to 16 bases. This CDR3 spans 15 amino acids. Germline V gives CDR1 SNHLY, CDR2 FYNNEI. CDR3 coding DNA: TGTGCCAGCAGTCCAACAGGGAAGGCTGACTATGGCTACACCTTC. Its translation: CASSPTGKADYGYTF.

The chain links TRBV14 to TRBJ1-6; D is unclear. CDR3 length: 13 residues. V was clipped by 3 bases and J by 7 bases, with 7 bases between them. Germline CDR1 is SGHDN and CDR2 is FVKESK. As DNA, the CDR3 is TGTGCCAGCAGCCAGACTCCAAATTCACCCCTCCACTTT. It specifies CASSQTPNSPLHF.

The chain recombines TRBV6-1 with TRBJ1-1; TRBD1 matches 8 bases. The V gene's germline CDR1 is MNHNS and CDR2 SASEGT. There are 14 residues in the CDR3. Germline trimming cut 6 bases from V and 5 bases from J; bases unmatched to any gene: 8. The CDR3, as DNA: TGTGCCAGCAGGGCCGACAGGGGAGAGACTGAAGCTTTCTTT. It translates to CASRADRGETEAFF.

V and J are TRBV9 and TRBJ2-5, with a tentative D call TRBD2 (5 bases). CDR3 length: 14 amino acids. CDR1 and CDR2 (germline): SGDLS, YYNGEE. Trimming took off 4 bases at V and 1 base at J, with 11 bases between the two ends. CDR3 amino acids: CASSSGLLQETQYF. In nucleotides, the CDR3 is TGTGCCAGCAGCTCCGGACTTCTCCAAGAGACCCAGTACTTC.

J is TRBJ2-7 and V is TRBV6-5, with D possibly being TRBD1 or TRBD2 (6 bases each). The CDR3 is made up of 14 amino acids. Trimming cost V 8 bases and J 0 bases, with 14 bases left between them. CDR1 is MNHEY, CDR2 SVGAGI, per germline. The CDR3 coding sequence is TGTGCCAGCGAAAAAAAGGGGGGCTCCTACGAGCAGTACTTC. This sequence encodes CASEKKGGSYEQYF.

On this clone: The same CDR3 can be traced to other DNA sequences in this sample. This rearrangement joins TRBV18 to TRBJ2-2; D possibly corresponds to TRBD1 (6 bases). Looked up from germline, CDR1 is KGHSH and CDR2 is LQKENI. The CDR3 has 15 residues. The V end lost 1 base, the J end lost 2 bases, and 8 bases lay between the germline ends. The CDR3 DNA reads TGTGCCAGCTCACCACAGGGGACAAACACCGGGGAGCTGTTTTTT. Protein sequence: CASSPQGTNTGELFF.

The count of this clone is one. The rearrangement uses TRBV5-5 and TRBJ1-6, with D unclear. V was pared by 1 base and J by 2 bases, with 10 bases between. Germline V lookup: CDR1 SGHKS, CDR2 YYEKEE (reference sequence). This CDR3 has 16 amino acids. CDR3 residues: CASSLTVGTYNSPLHF. CDR3 DNA: TGTGCCAGCAGCTTGACGGTGGGCACCTATAATTCACCCCTCCACTTT.

The chain carries TRBV10-3 and TRBJ1-5; D is uncertain. This CDR3 comprises 15 residues. Trimming removed 0 bases from V and 0 bases from J, with 6 bases in between. CDR1 ENHRY and CDR2 SYGVKD come from the germline V gene. The CDR3: CAISESGYSNQPQHF. CDR3 sequence (DNA): TGTGCCATCAGTGAGTCGGGATATAGCAATCAGCCCCAGCATTTT.

This clone was seen a few times. J is TRBJ1-4 and V is TRBV5-5; TRBD1 matches at 7 bases. Trimming took 5 bases from V and 5 from J; bases not matched to a gene: 6. Germline assignment: CDR1 SGHKS and CDR2 YYEKEE (reference sequence). The CDR3 runs 14 residues. CDR3 sequence reads: CASRTGTANEKLFF. CDR3 sequence (DNA): TGTGCCAGCAGAACCGGGACAGCGAATGAAAAACTGTTTTTT.

This sequence joins TRBV5-1 and TRBJ2-1; 12 bases map to TRBD2. J gave up 15 bases and V 4 bases, and 11 bases lay outside the gene matches. The CDR3 has 14 residues. Germline V gene lookup returns CDR1 SGHRS and CDR2 YFSETQ. The CDR3 sequence is CASSPTSSGGASFF. The CDR3 DNA is TGCGCCAGCAGCCCTACTTCTAGCGGGGGGGCCTCGTTCTTC.

The chain recombines TRBV2 with TRBJ1-3, with no clear D. The germline CDR1 and CDR2 sequences are SNHLY and FYNNEI. The CDR3 runs to 11 residues. V was trimmed by 6 bases and J by 0 bases, leaving 0 bases between them. CDR3 in amino acids: CASSSGNTIYF. The CDR3 coding sequence is TGTGCCAGCAGCTCTGGAAACACCATATATTTT.

The V call is TRBV9, the J call TRBJ2-5; possible D gene TRBD1, 5 bases. Germline-derived CDR1 and CDR2 are SGDLS and YYNGEE. The CDR3 contains 11 residues. Trimming left V 4 bases short and J 5 bases short, with 6 bases between. In nucleotides, the CDR3 is TGTGCCAGCAGCCCAGGGGAGACCCAGTACTTC. Translation gives CASSPGETQYF.

The chain is built from TRBV29-1 and TRBJ1-2; a possible D gene is TRBD1 (6 bases). Germline V CDR1 and CDR2: SQVTM, ANQGSEA. The CDR3 consists of 16 residues. Between the trimmed V and J ends, which lost 0 bases and 0 bases, there was a span of 14 bases. The chain's CDR3 is CSVEDGGPRANYGYTF. The CDR3, as DNA: TGCAGCGTTGAAGATGGGGGCCCTAGGGCTAACTATGGCTACACCTTC.

The V gene is TRBV2, the J gene TRBJ2-5, with 7 bases that match TRBD2. CDR3 length: 14 amino acids. From germline, CDR1 is SNHLY and CDR2 FYNNEI. J was trimmed by 3 bases and V by 0 bases; bases with no gene match: 1. As DNA, the CDR3 is TGTGCCAGCAGTGAAGCGCGGGGGAAAGAGACCCAGTACTTC. It codes for CASSEARGKETQYF.